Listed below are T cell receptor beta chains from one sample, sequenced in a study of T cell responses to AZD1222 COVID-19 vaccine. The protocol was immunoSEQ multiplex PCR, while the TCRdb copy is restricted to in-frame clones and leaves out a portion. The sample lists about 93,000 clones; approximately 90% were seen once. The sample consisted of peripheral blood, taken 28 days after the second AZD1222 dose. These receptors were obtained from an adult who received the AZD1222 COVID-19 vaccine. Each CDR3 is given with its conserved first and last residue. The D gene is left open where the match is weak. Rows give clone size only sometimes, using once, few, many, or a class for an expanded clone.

CDR3aa: CASSDPGIEGSDTQYF; CDR3nt: TGTGCCAGCAGTGATCCCGGGATCGAGGGATCAGATACGCAGTATTTT; j_gene: TRBJ2-3; abundance: .; d_gene: .; v_gene: TRBV6-1
CDR3aa: CASSLKGSGSPLHF; CDR3nt: TGTGCCAGCAGCTTAAAAGGCTCTGGCTCACCCCTCCACTTT; j_gene: TRBJ1-6; abundance: .; d_gene: .; v_gene: TRBV7-3
CDR3aa: CASSPFSGRTEAFF; CDR3nt: TGTGCCAGCTCACCCTTTTCAGGGCGCACTGAAGCTTTCTTT; j_gene: TRBJ1-1; abundance: .; d_gene: .; v_gene: TRBV18
CDR3aa: CASSQVLGGDSYEQYF; CDR3nt: TGCGCCAGCAGCCAAGTCTTGGGGGGCGACTCCTACGAGCAGTACTTC; j_gene: TRBJ2-7; abundance: .; d_gene: .; v_gene: TRBV4-3
CDR3aa: CASSFDHQYEQFF; CDR3nt: TGTGCCAGCAGCTTTGATCATCAGTATGAGCAGTTCTTC; j_gene: TRBJ2-1; abundance: .; d_gene: .; v_gene: TRBV11-3
CDR3aa: CASSLGVTSVQDEQFF; CDR3nt: TGCGCCAGCAGCTTGGGGGTGACTAGCGTGCAAGATGAGCAGTTCTTC; j_gene: TRBJ2-1; abundance: .; d_gene: TRBD2; v_gene: TRBV5-1
CDR3aa: CASSLIAGNSYEQYF; CDR3nt: TGTGCCAGCAGCTTAATAGCGGGGAATAGCTACGAGCAGTACTTC; j_gene: TRBJ2-7; abundance: few; d_gene: TRBD2; v_gene: TRBV13
CDR3aa: CASSDTRDDAYGYTF; CDR3nt: TGTGCCAGCAGCGACACCCGGGACGACGCATATGGCTACACCTTC; j_gene: TRBJ1-2; abundance: once; d_gene: .; v_gene: TRBV5-5
CDR3aa: CAAGAGDTDTQYF; CDR3nt: TGTGCCGCCGGGGCGGGAGACACAGATACGCAGTATTTT; j_gene: TRBJ2-3; abundance: .; d_gene: TRBD2; v_gene: TRBV6-4
CDR3aa: CASSFGADRLTDTQYF; CDR3nt: TGCGCCAGCAGCTTCGGGGCTGACAGGCTTACAGATACGCAGTATTTT; j_gene: TRBJ2-3; abundance: .; d_gene: .; v_gene: TRBV5-1
CDR3aa: CASSLRAAGLTYEQYF; CDR3nt: TGTGCCAGCAGCTTAAGGGCAGCTGGACTAACCTACGAGCAGTACTTC; j_gene: TRBJ2-7; abundance: .; d_gene: .; v_gene: TRBV7-2
CDR3aa: CAWRSRAYNSPLHF; CDR3nt: TGTGCCTGGAGGTCCAGGGCCTATAATTCACCCCTCCACTTT; j_gene: TRBJ1-6; abundance: .; d_gene: .; v_gene: TRBV30
CDR3aa: CASPRGLAGTGELFF; CDR3nt: TGTGCCAGCCCCCGGGGACTAGCGGGGACCGGGGAGCTGTTTTTT; j_gene: TRBJ2-2; abundance: .; d_gene: TRBD2; v_gene: TRBV6-8
CDR3aa: CASSEGPGQGDYGYTF; CDR3nt: TGTGCCAGCAGTGAGGGACCGGGACAGGGCGACTATGGCTACACCTTC; j_gene: TRBJ1-2; abundance: .; d_gene: TRBD1; v_gene: TRBV6-1
CDR3aa: CASSQAVDSPLHF; CDR3nt: TGTGCCAGCAGCCAAGCCGTGGATTCACCCCTCCACTTT; j_gene: TRBJ1-6; abundance: .; d_gene: .; v_gene: TRBV3-1/TRBV3-2
CDR3aa: CASSLASGTFGSPLHF; CDR3nt: TGTGCCAGCAGCTTAGCTTCCGGGACATTTGGGTCACCCCTCCACTTT; j_gene: TRBJ1-6; abundance: .; d_gene: .; v_gene: TRBV7-2
CDR3aa: CASSPGTGSTLSHGYTF; CDR3nt: TGTGCCAGCTCACCCGGGACAGGTTCAACTCTCTCCCATGGCTACACCTTC; j_gene: TRBJ1-2; abundance: .; d_gene: TRBD1; v_gene: TRBV18
CDR3aa: CASSANSGTSSYEQYF; CDR3nt: TGTGCCAGCTCTGCGAACTCCGGGACTTCCTCCTACGAGCAGTACTTC; j_gene: TRBJ2-7; abundance: .; d_gene: .; v_gene: TRBV18
CDR3aa: CASSLVGTEYNEQFF; CDR3nt: TGCGCCAGCAGCTTGGTAGGGACGGAATACAATGAGCAGTTCTTC; j_gene: TRBJ2-1; abundance: .; d_gene: .; v_gene: TRBV5-1
CDR3aa: CASSRIRGEGTEKLFF; CDR3nt: TGTGCCAGCAGCAGAATAAGAGGGGAGGGGACGGAAAAACTGTTTTTT; j_gene: TRBJ1-4; abundance: .; d_gene: .; v_gene: TRBV5-6
CDR3aa: CASSLAQGRVNTEAFF; CDR3nt: TGTGCCAGCAGCTTGGCCCAGGGGCGGGTAAACACTGAAGCTTTCTTT; j_gene: TRBJ1-1; abundance: .; d_gene: .; v_gene: TRBV7-9
CDR3aa: CASSPGGSYNEQFF; CDR3nt: TGTGCCAGCAGCCCCGGTGGCTCCTACAATGAGCAGTTCTTC; j_gene: TRBJ2-1; abundance: .; d_gene: .; v_gene: TRBV7-3
CDR3aa: CASRLLAGDSHEQYF; CDR3nt: TGCGCCAGCAGATTGCTAGCGGGAGATTCCCACGAGCAGTACTTC; j_gene: TRBJ2-7; abundance: once; d_gene: TRBD2; v_gene: TRBV5-1
CDR3aa: CASTGGGATETQYF; CDR3nt: TGTGCCAGCACAGGCGGGGGGGCCACGGAGACCCAGTACTTC; j_gene: TRBJ2-5; abundance: .; d_gene: TRBD2; v_gene: TRBV7-2
CDR3aa: CASSLDNLNEQFF; CDR3nt: TGTGCCAGCAGCTTAGACAACCTCAATGAGCAGTTCTTC; j_gene: TRBJ2-1; abundance: .; d_gene: .; v_gene: TRBV7-2
CDR3aa: CASDLLGSGGQFGEAFF; CDR3nt: TGTGCCTCCGATCTTTTAGGTAGTGGGGGGCAGTTTGGTGAAGCTTTCTTT; j_gene: TRBJ1-1; abundance: .; d_gene: .; v_gene: TRBV30
CDR3aa: CASSPLRSSGYGYTF; CDR3nt: TGTGCCAGCAGTCCGCTCAGATCGTCTGGCTATGGCTACACCTTC; j_gene: TRBJ1-2; abundance: .; d_gene: .; v_gene: TRBV27
CDR3aa: CSGVRGNTEAFF; CDR3nt: TGCAGCGGTGTAAGGGGGAACACTGAAGCTTTCTTT; j_gene: TRBJ1-1; abundance: once; d_gene: .; v_gene: TRBV29-1
CDR3aa: CASSQTERNEKLFF; CDR3nt: TGTGCCAGCAGCCAGACAGAGAGAAATGAAAAACTGTTTTTT; j_gene: TRBJ1-4; abundance: .; d_gene: .; v_gene: TRBV7-2
CDR3aa: CASSRDTDEAFF; CDR3nt: TGTGCCAGCAGTCGGGACACCGATGAAGCTTTCTTT; j_gene: TRBJ1-1; abundance: .; d_gene: .; v_gene: TRBV6-6
CDR3aa: CASSIDRQTEHF; CDR3nt: TGCGCCAGCAGCATTGACCGACAGACCGAGCATTTT; j_gene: TRBJ1-5; abundance: .; d_gene: .; v_gene: TRBV10-2
CDR3aa: CAWSTVGGPSEDTQYF; CDR3nt: TGTGCCTGGAGTACCGTTGGGGGCCCCAGTGAAGATACGCAGTATTTT; j_gene: TRBJ2-3; abundance: once; d_gene: .; v_gene: TRBV30
CDR3aa: CASTQGGDTNYGYTF; CDR3nt: TGTGCCAGCACCCAGGGGGGGGATACTAACTATGGCTACACCTTC; j_gene: TRBJ1-2; abundance: .; d_gene: .; v_gene: TRBV21-1
CDR3aa: CASFRTDGELFF; CDR3nt: TGTGCCAGCTTCAGGACAGACGGGGAGCTGTTTTTT; j_gene: TRBJ2-2; abundance: few; d_gene: .; v_gene: TRBV2
CDR3aa: CAFGQVDQPQHF; CDR3nt: TGTGCCTTCGGACAGGTAGATCAGCCCCAGCATTTT; j_gene: TRBJ1-5; abundance: .; d_gene: TRBD1; v_gene: TRBV30
CDR3aa: CASSQPGGNEQFF; CDR3nt: TGTGCCAGCAGTCAGCCAGGGGGGAATGAGCAGTTCTTC; j_gene: TRBJ2-1; abundance: .; d_gene: .; v_gene: TRBV25-1
CDR3aa: CASSSRGPRDIQYF; CDR3nt: TGTGCCAGCAGTTCCAGGGGGCCCCGCGACATTCAGTACTTC; j_gene: TRBJ2-4; abundance: .; d_gene: TRBD1; v_gene: TRBV28
CDR3aa: CASSLSAGRTYEQYF; CDR3nt: TGTGCCAGCAGTTTATCGGCAGGTCGTACCTACGAGCAGTACTTC; j_gene: TRBJ2-7; abundance: .; d_gene: .; v_gene: TRBV27
CDR3aa: CASSQEGRPMNTEAFF; CDR3nt: TGTGCCAGCAGCCAAGAAGGGCGACCGATGAACACTGAAGCTTTCTTT; j_gene: TRBJ1-1; abundance: .; d_gene: .; v_gene: TRBV3-1/TRBV3-2
CDR3aa: CASSLTGRSNQPQHF; CDR3nt: TGTGCCAGCAGCTTAACCGGACGGAGCAATCAGCCCCAGCATTTT; j_gene: TRBJ1-5; abundance: .; d_gene: .; v_gene: TRBV7-2
CDR3aa: CASSGGGDRAYEQYF; CDR3nt: TGTGCCAGCAGCGGGGGGGGTGACAGGGCCTACGAGCAGTACTTC; j_gene: TRBJ2-7; abundance: .; d_gene: .; v_gene: TRBV11-3
CDR3aa: CASSQGLAGSQQYF; CDR3nt: TGTGCCAGCAGCCAAGGACTAGCGGGGTCTCAGCAGTACTTC; j_gene: TRBJ2-7; abundance: once; d_gene: TRBD2; v_gene: TRBV4-2
CDR3aa: CAWSRQGDAQPQHF; CDR3nt: TGTGCCTGGAGTCGTCAGGGGGACGCTCAGCCCCAGCATTTT; j_gene: TRBJ1-5; abundance: .; d_gene: TRBD1; v_gene: TRBV30